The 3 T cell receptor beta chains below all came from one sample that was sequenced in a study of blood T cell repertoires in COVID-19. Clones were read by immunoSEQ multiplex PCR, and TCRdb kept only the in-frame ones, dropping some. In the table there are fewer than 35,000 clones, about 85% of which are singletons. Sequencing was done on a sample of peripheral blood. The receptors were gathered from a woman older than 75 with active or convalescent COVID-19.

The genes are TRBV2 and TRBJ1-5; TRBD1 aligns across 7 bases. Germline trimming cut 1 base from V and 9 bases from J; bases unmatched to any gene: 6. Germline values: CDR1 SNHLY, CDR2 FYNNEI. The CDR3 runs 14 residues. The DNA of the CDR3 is TGTGCCAGCAGTGAAGTGACAGGGTTCGGGCCCCAGCATTTT. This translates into CASSEVTGFGPQHF.

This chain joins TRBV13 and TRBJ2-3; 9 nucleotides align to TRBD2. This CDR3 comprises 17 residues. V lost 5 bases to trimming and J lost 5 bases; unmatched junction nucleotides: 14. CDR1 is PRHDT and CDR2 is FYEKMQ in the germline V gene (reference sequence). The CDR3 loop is CASSTLAGGPGIDTQYF. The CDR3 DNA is TGTGCCAGCAGCACCCTGGCGGGGGGGCCCGGAATAGATACGCAGTATTTT.

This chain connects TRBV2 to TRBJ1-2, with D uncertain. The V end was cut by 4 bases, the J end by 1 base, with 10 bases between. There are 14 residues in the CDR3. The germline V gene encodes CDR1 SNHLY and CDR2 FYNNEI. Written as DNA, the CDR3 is TGTGCCAGCAGTGTATCGTCGGGTAACTATGGCTACACCTTC. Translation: CASSVSSGNYGYTF.